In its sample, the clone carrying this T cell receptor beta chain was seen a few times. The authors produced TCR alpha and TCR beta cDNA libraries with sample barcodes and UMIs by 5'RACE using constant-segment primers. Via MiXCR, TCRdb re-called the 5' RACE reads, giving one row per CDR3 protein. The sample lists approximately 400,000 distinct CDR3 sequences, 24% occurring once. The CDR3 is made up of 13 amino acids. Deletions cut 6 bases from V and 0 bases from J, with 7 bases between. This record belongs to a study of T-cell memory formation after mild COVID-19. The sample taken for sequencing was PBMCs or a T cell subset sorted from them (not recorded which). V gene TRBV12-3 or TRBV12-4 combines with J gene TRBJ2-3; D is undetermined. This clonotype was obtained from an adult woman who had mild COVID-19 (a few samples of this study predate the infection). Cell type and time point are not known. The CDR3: CASRLTSTDTQYF. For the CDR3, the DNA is TGTGCCAGCAGGCTGACTAGCACAGATACGCAGTATTTT.